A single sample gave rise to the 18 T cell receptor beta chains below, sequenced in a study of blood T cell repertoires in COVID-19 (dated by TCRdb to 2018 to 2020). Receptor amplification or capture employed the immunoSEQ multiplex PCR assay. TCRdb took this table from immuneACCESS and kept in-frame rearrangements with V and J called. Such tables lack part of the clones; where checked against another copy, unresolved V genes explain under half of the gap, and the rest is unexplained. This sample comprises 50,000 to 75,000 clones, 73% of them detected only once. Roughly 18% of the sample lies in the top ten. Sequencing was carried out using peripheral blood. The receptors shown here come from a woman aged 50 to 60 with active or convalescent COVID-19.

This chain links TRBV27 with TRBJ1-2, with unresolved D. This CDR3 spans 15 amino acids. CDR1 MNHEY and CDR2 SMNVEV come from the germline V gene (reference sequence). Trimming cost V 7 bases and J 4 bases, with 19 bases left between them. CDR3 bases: TGTGCCAGCAAGAAGTCAGGACTCGAGGGCTATGGCTACACCTTC. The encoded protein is CASKKSGLEGYGYTF.

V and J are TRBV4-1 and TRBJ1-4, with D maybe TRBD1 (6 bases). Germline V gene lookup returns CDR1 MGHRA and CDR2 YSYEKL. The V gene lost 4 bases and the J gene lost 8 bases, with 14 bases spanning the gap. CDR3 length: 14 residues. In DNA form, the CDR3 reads TGCGCCAGCAGCCTGCACAGGGTGGTCGAAAAACTGTTTTTT. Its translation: CASSLHRVVEKLFF.

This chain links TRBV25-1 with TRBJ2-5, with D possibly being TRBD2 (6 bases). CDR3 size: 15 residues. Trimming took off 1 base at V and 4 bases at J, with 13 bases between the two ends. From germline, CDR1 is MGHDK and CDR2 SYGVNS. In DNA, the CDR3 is TGTGCCAGCAGTGAATCTAAACTAGCTGGAGAGACCCAGTACTTC. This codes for CASSESKLAGETQYF.

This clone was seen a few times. The CDR3 sequence is CASSPGQVYQPQHF. DNA for the CDR3: TGTGCCAGCAGTCCCGGACAGGTCTATCAGCCCCAGCATTTT. The chain uses TRBV6-6 and TRBJ1-5; 7 bases fit TRBD1. Per the germline V gene, CDR1 is MNHNY and CDR2 is SVGAGI (reference sequence). The CDR3 runs 14 residues. Trimming took 5 bases from V and 5 from J; bases not matched to a gene: 6.

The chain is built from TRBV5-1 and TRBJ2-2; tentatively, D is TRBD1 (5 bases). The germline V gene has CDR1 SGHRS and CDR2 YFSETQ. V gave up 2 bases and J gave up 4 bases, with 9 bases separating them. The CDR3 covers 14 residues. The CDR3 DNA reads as TGCGCCAGCAGCTTACCCGACAGCACCGGGGAGCTGTTTTTT. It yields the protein CASSLPDSTGELFF.

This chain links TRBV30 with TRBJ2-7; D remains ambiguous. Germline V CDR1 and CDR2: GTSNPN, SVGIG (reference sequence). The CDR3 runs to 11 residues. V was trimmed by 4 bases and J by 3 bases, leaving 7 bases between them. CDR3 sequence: CAWKLDYEQYF. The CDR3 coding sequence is TGTGCCTGGAAACTTGACTACGAGCAGTACTTC.

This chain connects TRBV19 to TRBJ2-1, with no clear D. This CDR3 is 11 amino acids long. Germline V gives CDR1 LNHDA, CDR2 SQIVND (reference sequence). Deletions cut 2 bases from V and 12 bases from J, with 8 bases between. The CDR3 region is CASSINSAQFF. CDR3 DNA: TGTGCCAGTAGTATAAACAGTGCGCAGTTCTTC.

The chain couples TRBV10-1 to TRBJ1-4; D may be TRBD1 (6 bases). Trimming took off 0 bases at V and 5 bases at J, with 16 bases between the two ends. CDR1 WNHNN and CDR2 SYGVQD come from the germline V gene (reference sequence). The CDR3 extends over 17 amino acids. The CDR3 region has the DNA TGCGCCAGCAGTGAGTCGGGGGCCGGGACACGGAATGAAAAACTGTTTTTT. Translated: CASSESGAGTRNEKLFF.

This CDR3 reads CASTTRDRGYGYTF. The CDR3, as DNA: TGTGCCAGCACCACGCGGGACAGGGGCTATGGCTACACCTTC. This sequence joins TRBV6-6 and TRBJ1-2; 10 bases agree with TRBD1. The length of the CDR3 is 14 residues. Per the germline V gene, CDR1 is MNHNY and CDR2 is SVGAGI (reference sequence). Trimming removed 7 bases from V and 4 bases from J; junction bases left unmatched: 6.

The CDR3 nucleotides are TGTGCCAGCAGTTCGGGACTTAGCAATCAGCCCCAGCATTTT. It translates to CASSSGLSNQPQHF. J is TRBJ1-5 and V is TRBV6-5, with D possibly matching TRBD1 (5 bases). V was shortened by 4 bases and J by 0 bases, with 7 bases between the two germline ends. The CDR3 extends over 14 amino acids. Germline values: CDR1 MNHEY, CDR2 SVGAGI.

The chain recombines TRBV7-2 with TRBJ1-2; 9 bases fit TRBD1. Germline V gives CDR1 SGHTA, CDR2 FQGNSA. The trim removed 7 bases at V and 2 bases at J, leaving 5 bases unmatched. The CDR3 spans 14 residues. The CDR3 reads CASNPGQGNYGYTF. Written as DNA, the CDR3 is TGTGCCAGCAACCCGGGACAGGGAAACTATGGCTACACCTTC.

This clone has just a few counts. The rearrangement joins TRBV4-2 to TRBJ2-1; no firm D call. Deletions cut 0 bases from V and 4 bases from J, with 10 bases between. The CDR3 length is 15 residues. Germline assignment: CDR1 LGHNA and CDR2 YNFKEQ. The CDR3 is CASSQEGVEYNEQFF. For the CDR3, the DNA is TGTGCCAGCAGCCAAGAAGGAGTGGAGTACAATGAGCAGTTCTTC.

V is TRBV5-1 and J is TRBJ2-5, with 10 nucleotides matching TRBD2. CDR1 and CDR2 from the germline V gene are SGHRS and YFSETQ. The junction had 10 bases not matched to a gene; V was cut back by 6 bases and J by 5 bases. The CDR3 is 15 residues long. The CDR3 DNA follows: TGCGCCAGCACCACTTGGACTAGCGGATTGGAGACCCAGTACTTC. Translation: CASTTWTSGLETQYF.

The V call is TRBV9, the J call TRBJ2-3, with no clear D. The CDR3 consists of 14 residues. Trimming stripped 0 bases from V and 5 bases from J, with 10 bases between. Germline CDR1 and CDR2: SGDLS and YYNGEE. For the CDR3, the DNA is TGTGCCAGCAGCGTAGTTCCACATGAAGATACGCAGTATTTT. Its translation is CASSVVPHEDTQYF.

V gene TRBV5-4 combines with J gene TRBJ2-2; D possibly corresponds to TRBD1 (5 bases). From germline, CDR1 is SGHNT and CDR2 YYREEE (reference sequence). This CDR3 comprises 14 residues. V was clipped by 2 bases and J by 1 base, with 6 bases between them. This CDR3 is CASSLTGNTGELFF. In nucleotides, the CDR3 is TGTGCCAGCAGCTTAACAGGGAACACCGGGGAGCTGTTTTTT.

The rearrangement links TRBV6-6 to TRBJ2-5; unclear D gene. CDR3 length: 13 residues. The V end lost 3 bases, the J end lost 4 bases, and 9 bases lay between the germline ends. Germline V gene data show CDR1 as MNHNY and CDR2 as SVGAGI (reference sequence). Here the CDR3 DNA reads TGTGCCAGCAGTTATATTCCAGGAGAGACCCAGTACTTC. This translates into CASSYIPGETQYF.

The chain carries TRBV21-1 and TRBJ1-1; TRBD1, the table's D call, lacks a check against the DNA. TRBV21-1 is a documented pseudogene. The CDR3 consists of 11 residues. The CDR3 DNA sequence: TGTGCCAACAAGGCCGTCACAGGAGCTTTCTTT. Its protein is CANKAVTGAFF.

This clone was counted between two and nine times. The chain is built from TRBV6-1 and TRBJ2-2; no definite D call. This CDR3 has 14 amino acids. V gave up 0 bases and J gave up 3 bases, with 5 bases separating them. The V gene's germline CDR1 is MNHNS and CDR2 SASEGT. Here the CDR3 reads CASSEAPYTGELFF. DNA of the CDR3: TGTGCCAGCAGTGAAGCTCCATACACCGGGGAGCTGTTTTTT.